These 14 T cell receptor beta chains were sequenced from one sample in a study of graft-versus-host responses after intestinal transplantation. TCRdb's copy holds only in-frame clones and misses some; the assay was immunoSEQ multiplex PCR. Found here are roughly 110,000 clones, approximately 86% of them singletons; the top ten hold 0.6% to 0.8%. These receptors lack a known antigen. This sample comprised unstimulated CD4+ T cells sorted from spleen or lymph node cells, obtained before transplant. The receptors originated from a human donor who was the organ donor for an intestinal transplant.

The CDR3 DNA follows: TGCGCCAGCAGCTCCCGGGACCAGAAAGAGACCCAGTACTTC. Translated: CASSSRDQKETQYF. This chain joins TRBV5-1 and TRBJ2-5; D possibly matches TRBD1 or TRBD2 (5 bases each). Trimming removed 3 bases from V and 3 bases from J, with 12 bases in between. In germline, CDR1 is SGHRS, CDR2 YFSETQ. The CDR3 is 14 residues long.

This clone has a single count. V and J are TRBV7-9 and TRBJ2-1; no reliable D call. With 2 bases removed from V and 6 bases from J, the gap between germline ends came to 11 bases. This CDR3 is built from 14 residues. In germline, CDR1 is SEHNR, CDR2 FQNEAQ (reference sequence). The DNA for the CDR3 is TGTGCCAGCAGCTTATCGGTGATTCCCAATGAGCAGTTCTTC. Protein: CASSLSVIPNEQFF.

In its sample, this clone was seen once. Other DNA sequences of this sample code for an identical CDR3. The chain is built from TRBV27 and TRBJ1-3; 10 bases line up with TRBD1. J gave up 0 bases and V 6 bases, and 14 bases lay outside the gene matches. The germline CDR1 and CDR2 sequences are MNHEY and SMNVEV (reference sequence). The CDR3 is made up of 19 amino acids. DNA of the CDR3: TGTGCCAGCAGCCACAAGCAGGGACAGGGGACCCTCTCTGGAAACACCATATATTTT. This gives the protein CASSHKQGQGTLSGNTIYF.

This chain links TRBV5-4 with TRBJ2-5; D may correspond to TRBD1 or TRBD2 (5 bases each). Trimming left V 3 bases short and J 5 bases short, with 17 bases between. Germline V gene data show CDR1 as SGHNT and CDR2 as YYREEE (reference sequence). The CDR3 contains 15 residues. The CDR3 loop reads CASSSLGDVGETQYF. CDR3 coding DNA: TGTGCCAGCAGCTCCTTGGGGGACGTGGGGGAGACCCAGTACTTC.

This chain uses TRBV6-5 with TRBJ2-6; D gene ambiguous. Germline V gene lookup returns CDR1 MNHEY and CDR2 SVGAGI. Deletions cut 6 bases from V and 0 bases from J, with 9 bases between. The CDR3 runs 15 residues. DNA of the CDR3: TGTGCCAGCAGAGAGCCAGGCTCTGGGGCCAACGTCCTGACTTTC. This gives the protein CASREPGSGANVLTF.

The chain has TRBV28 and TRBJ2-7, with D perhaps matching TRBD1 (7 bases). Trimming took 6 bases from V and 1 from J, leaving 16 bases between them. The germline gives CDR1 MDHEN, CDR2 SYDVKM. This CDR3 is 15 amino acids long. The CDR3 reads CASSSGGTPSYEQYF. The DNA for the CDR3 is TGTGCCAGCAGCTCAGGGGGGACCCCTTCCTACGAGCAGTACTTC.

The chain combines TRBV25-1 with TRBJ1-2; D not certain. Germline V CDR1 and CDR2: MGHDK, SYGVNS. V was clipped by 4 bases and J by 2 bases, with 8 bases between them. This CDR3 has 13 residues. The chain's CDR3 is CASSGLGNYGYTF. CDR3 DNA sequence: TGTGCCAGCAGTGGCCTGGGCAACTATGGCTACACCTTC.

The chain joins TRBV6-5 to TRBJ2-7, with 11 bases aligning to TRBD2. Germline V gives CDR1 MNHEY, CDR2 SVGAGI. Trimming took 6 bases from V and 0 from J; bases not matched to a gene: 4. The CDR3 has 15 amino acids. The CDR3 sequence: CASSFSGGASYEQYF. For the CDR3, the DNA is TGTGCCAGCAGCTTTAGCGGGGGGGCCTCCTACGAGCAGTACTTC.

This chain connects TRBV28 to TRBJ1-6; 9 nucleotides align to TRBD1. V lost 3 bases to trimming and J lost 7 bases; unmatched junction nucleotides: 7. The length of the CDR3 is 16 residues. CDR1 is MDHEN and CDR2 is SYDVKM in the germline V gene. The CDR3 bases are TGTGCCAGCAGTTTGGGGACAGGGTCGTTGAATTCACCCCTCCACTTT. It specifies CASSLGTGSLNSPLHF.

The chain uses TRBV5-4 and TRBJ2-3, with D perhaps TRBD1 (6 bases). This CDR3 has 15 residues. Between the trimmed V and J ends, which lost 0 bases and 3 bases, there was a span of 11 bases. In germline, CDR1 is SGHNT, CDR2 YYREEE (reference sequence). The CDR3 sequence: CASSLARGSTDTQYF. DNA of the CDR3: TGTGCCAGCAGCTTGGCCAGGGGATCGACAGATACGCAGTATTTT.

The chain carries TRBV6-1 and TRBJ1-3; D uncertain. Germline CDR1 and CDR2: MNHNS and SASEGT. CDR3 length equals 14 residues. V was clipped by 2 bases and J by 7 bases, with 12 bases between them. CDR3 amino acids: CASSEFFAQNTIYF. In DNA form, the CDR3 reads TGTGCCAGCAGTGAATTTTTCGCTCAGAACACCATATATTTT.

CDR3 region: CASRASETKVQFF. Written as DNA, the CDR3 is TGTGCCAGCAGGGCCTCCGAGACAAAAGTGCAGTTCTTC. The chain joins TRBV2 to TRBJ2-1; D ambiguous. This CDR3 spans 13 amino acids. Germline CDR1 is SNHLY and CDR2 is FYNNEI. The V gene lost 6 bases and the J gene lost 12 bases, with 18 bases spanning the gap.

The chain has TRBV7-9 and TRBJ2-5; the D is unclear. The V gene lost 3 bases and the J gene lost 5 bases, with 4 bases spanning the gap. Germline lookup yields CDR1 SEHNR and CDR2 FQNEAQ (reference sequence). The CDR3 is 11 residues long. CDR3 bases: TGTGCCAGCAGCTTTAAGGAGACCCAGTACTTC. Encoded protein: CASSFKETQYF. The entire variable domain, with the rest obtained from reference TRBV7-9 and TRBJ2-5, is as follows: DTGVSQNPRHKITKRGQNVTFRCDPISEHNRLYWYRQTLGQGPEFLTYFQNEAQLEKSRLLSDRFSAERPKGSFSTLEIQRTEQGDSAMYLCASSFKETQYFGPGTRLLVL.

The CDR3 is CSVDLGLYGYTF. The CDR3 nucleotides read TGCAGCGTTGATCTGGGACTCTATGGCTACACCTTC. The V call is TRBV29-1, the J call TRBJ1-2; perhaps TRBD1 as D (5 bases). CDR1 and CDR2 from the germline V gene are SQVTM and ANQGSEA. Deletions cut 3 bases from V and 4 bases from J, with 9 bases between. The CDR3 is 12 residues long.